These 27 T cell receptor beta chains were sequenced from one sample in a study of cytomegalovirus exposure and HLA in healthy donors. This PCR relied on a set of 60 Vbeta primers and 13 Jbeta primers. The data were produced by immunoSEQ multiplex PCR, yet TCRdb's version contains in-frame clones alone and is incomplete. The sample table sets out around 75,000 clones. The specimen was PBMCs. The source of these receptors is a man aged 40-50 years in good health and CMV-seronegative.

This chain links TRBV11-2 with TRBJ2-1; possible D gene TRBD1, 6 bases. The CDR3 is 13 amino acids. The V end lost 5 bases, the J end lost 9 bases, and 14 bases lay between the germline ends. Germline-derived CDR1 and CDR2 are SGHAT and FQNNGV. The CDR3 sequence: CASSNDQGSEQFF. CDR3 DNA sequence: TGTGCCAGCAGCAATGATCAGGGGAGTGAGCAGTTCTTC. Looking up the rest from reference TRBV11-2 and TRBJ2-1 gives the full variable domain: EAGVAQSPRYKIIEKRQSVAFWCNPISGHATLYWYQQILGQGPKLLIQFQNNGVVDDSQLPKDRFSAERLKGVDSTLKIQPAKLEDSAVYLCASSNDQGSEQFFGPGTRLTVL.

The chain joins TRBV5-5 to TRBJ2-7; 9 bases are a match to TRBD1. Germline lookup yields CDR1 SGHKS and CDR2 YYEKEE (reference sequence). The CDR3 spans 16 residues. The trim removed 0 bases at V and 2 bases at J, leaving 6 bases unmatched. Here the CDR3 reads CASSLEGQGFAYEQYF. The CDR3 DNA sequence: TGTGCCAGCAGCTTGGAGGGACAGGGTTTTGCCTACGAGCAGTACTTC.

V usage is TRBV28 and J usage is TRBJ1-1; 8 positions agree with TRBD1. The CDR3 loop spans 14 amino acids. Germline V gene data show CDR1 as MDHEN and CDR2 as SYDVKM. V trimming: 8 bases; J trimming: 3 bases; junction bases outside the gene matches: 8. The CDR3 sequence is CASQAGTGYTEAFF. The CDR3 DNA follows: TGTGCCAGCCAAGCCGGGACAGGTTACACTGAAGCTTTCTTT. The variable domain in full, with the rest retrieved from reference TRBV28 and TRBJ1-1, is DVKVTQSSRYLVKRTGEKVFLECVQDMDHENMFWYRQDPGLGLRLIYFSYDVKMKEKGDIPEGYSVSREKKERFSLILESASTNQTSMYLCASQAGTGYTEAFFGQGTRLTVV.

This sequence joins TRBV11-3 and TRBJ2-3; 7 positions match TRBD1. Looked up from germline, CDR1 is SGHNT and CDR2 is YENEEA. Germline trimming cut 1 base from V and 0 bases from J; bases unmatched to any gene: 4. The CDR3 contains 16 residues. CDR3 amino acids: CASSLGTGASTDTQYF. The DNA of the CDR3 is TGTGCCAGCAGCTTAGGTACAGGGGCCAGCACAGATACGCAGTATTTT.

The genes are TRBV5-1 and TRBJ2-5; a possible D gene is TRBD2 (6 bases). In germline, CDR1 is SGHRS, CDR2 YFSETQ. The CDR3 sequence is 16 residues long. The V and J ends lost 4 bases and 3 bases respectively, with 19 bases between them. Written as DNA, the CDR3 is TGCGCCAGCAGCCAGGCTGGAGCTAGCGAGAAAGAGACCCAGTACTTC. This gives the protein CASSQAGASEKETQYF.

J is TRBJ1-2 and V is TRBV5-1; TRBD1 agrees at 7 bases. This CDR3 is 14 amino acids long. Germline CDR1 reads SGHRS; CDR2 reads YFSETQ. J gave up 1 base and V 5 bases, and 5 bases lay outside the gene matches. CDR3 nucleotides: TGCGCCAGCAGGAGTGGGACAGATAACTATGGCTACACCTTC. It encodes CASRSGTDNYGYTF.

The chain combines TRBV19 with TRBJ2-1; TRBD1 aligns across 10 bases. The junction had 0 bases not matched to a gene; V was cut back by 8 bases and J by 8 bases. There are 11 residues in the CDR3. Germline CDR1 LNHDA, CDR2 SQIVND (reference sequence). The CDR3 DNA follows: TGTGCCAGTGGACAGGGGGATGAGCAGTTCTTC. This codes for CASGQGDEQFF.

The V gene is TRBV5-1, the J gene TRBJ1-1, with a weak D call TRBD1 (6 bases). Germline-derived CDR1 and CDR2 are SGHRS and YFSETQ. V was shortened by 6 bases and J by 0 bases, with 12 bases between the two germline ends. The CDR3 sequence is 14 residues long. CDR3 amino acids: CASKAGVLNTEAFF. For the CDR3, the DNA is TGCGCCAGCAAAGCAGGGGTTCTGAACACTGAAGCTTTCTTT.

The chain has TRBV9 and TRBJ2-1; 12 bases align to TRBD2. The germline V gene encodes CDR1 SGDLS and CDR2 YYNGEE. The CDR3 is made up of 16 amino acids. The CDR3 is CGRTSGIASSYNEQFF. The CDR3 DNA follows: TGTGGGAGGACTAGCGGGATAGCGAGCTCCTACAATGAGCAGTTCTTC. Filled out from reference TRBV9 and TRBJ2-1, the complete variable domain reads DSGVTQTPKHLITATGQRVTLRCSPRSGDLSVYWYQQSLDQGLQFLIQYYNGEERAKGNILERFSAQQFPDLHSELNLSSLELGDSALYFCGRTSGIASSYNEQFFGPGTRLTVL.

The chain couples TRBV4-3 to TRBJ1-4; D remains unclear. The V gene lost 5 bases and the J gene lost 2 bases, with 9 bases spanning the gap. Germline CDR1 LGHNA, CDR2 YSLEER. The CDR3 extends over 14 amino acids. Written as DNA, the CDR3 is TGCGCCAGCAGCTCTTATAGTACTAATGAAAAACTGTTTTTT. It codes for CASSSYSTNEKLFF.

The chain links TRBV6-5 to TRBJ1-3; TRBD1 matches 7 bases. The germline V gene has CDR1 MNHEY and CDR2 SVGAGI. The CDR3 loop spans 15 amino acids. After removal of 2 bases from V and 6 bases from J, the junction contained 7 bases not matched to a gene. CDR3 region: CASSYVGQAENTIYF. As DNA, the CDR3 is TGTGCCAGCAGTTACGTCGGACAGGCCGAAAACACCATATATTTT.

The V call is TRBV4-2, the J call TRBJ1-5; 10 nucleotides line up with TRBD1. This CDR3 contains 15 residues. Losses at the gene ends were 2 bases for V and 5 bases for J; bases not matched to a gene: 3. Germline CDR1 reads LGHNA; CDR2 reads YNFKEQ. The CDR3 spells CASSQLDRGDQPQHF. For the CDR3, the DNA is TGTGCCAGCAGCCAACTGGACAGGGGGGATCAGCCCCAGCATTTT.

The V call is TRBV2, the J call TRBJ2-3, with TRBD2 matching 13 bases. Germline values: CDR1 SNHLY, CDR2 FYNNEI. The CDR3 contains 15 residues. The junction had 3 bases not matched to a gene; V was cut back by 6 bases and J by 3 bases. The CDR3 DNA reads TGTGCCAGCAGGCCGGGACTAGCGGGGACAGATACGCAGTATTTT. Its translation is CASRPGLAGTDTQYF.

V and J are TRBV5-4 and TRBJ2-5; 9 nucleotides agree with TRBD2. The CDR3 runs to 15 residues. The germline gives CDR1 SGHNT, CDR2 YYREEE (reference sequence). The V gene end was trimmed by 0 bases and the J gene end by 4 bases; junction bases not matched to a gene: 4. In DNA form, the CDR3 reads TGTGCCAGCAGCTTGGGAGCGGGGGGTTTAGAGACCCAGTACTTC. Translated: CASSLGAGGLETQYF.

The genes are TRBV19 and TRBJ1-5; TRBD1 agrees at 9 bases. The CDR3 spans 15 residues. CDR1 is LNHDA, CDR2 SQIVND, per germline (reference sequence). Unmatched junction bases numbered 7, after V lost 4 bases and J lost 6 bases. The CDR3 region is CASSKGDRGFQPQHF. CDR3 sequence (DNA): TGTGCCAGTAGTAAGGGAGACAGGGGGTTTCAGCCCCAGCATTTT.

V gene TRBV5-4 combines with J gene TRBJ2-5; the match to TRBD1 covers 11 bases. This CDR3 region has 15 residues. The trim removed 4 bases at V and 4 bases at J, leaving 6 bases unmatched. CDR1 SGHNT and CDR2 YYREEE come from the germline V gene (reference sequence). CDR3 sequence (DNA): TGTGCCAGCAGCCCGAGGACAGGGGGCGGAGAGACCCAGTACTTC. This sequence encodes CASSPRTGGGETQYF.

This CDR3 reads CASSDRLAEEQFF. The CDR3 region has the DNA TGTGCCAGCAGCGACCGACTAGCGGAGGAGCAGTTCTTC. The gene calls are TRBV9 and TRBJ2-1; 9 bases match TRBD2. This CDR3 contains 13 residues. Germline CDR1 is SGDLS and CDR2 is YYNGEE. Unmatched junction bases numbered 5, after V lost 3 bases and J lost 10 bases.

In DNA form, the CDR3 reads TGTGCCAGCAGTTCCCGTCCCCCCGATACGCAGTATTTT. This encodes CASSSRPPDTQYF. The J gene is TRBJ2-3, the V gene TRBV27; D uncertain. The CDR3 has 13 amino acids. CDR1 MNHEY and CDR2 SMNVEV come from the germline V gene (reference sequence). The V end was cut by 4 bases, the J end by 6 bases, with 11 bases between.

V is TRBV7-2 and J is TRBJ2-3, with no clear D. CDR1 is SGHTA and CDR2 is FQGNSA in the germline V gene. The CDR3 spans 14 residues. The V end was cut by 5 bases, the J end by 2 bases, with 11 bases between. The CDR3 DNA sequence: TGTGCCAGCAGCCTACCCCCCTTCACAGATACGCAGTATTTT. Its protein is CASSLPPFTDTQYF.

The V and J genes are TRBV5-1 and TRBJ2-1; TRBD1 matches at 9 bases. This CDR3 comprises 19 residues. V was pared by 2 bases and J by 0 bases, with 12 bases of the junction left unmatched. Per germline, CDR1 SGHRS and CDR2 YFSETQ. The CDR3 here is CASSLPGQGVLGSYNEQFF. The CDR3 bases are TGCGCCAGCAGCTTACCGGGACAGGGCGTGTTGGGCTCCTACAATGAGCAGTTCTTC.

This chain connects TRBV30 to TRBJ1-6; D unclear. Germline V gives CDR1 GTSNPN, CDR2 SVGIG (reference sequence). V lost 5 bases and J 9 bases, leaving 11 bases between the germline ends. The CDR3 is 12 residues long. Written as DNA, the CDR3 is TGTGCCTGGGGTCCCCGGGGTTCACCCCTCCACTTT. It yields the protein CAWGPRGSPLHF.

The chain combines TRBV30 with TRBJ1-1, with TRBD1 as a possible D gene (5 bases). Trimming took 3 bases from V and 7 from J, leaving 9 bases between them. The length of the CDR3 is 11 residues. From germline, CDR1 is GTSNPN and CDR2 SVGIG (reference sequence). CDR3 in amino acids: CAWSRQFEAFF. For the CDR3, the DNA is TGTGCCTGGAGCCGACAGTTTGAAGCTTTCTTT.

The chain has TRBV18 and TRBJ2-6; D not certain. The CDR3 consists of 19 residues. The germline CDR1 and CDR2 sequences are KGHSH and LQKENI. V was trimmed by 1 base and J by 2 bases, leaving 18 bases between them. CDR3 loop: CASSPLMITVVTGANVLTF. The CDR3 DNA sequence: TGTGCCAGCTCACCACTTATGATCACGGTAGTCACTGGGGCCAACGTCCTGACTTTC.

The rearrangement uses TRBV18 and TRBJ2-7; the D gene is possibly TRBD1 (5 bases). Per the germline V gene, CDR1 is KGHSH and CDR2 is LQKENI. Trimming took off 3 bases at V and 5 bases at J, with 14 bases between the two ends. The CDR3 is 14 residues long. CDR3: CASSPLGQRNEQYF. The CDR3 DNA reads TGTGCCAGCTCACCCCTAGGACAACGGAACGAGCAGTACTTC.

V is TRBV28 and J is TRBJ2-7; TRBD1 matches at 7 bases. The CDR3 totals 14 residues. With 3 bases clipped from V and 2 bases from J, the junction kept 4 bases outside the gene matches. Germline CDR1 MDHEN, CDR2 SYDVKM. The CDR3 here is CASSFQGGTYEQYF. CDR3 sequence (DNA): TGTGCCAGCAGTTTCCAAGGGGGCACCTACGAGCAGTACTTC.

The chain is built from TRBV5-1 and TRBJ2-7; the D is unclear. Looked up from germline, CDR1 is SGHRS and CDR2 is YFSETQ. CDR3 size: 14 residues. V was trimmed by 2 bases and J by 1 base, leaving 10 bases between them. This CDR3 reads CASSFAGGSYEQYF. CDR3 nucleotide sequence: TGCGCCAGCAGCTTCGCAGGTGGTTCCTACGAGCAGTACTTC.

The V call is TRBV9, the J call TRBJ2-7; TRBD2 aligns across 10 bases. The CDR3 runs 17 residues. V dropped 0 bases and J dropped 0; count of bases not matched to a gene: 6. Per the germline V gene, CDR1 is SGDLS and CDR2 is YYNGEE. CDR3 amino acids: CASSVVASGRCSYEQYF. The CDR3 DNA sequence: TGTGCCAGCAGCGTAGTGGCTAGCGGGAGATGCTCCTACGAGCAGTACTTC.